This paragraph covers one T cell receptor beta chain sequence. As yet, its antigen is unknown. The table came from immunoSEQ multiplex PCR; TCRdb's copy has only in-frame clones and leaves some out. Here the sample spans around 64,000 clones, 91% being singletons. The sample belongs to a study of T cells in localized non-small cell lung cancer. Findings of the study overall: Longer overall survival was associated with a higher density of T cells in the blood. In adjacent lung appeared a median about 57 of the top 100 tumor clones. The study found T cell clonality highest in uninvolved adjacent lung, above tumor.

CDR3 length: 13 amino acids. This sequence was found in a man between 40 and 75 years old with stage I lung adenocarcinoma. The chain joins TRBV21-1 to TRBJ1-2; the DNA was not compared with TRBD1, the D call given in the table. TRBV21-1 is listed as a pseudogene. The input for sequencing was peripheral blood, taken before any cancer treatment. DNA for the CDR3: TGTGCCAGCAGCACACAGGGATTCTATGGCTACACCTTC. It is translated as CASSTQGFYGYTF.